This TCR beta chain is drawn from a study of T cells in Graves' hyperthyroidism and ophthalmopathy (dated by TCRdb to the late 2010s). Some background on the complete study: Peripheral blood samples were taken at initial diagnosis, before any treatment was given. To identify distinguishing TCR V-J signatures, a discovery cohort of around 100 patients was used, comprising 43 with Graves' ophthalmopathy and approximately 58 with stable Graves' hyperthyroidism. Whether ophthalmopathy could be predicted prospectively was tested in an independent validation cohort made up of roughly 19 hyperthyroidism patients plus 17 patients who later progressed to ophthalmopathy. The roughly 91 discovery patients were randomly divided into training and test sets at a 7:3 ratio. Thyroid tissue and blood T-cell repertoires from about six Graves' hyperthyroidism patients were also compared in the study. Once sampling was done, hyperthyroidism patients were given methimazole at a starting dose of 30 mg daily, whereas ophthalmopathy patients were given high-dose intravenous methylprednisolone. TCR Vbeta CDR3 sequencing of 130 to 150 peripheral blood samples (43 ophthalmopathy, about 80 hyperthyroidism and around 17 progressor patients) is reported in the paper.

Moderately to severely active disease, a Clinical Activity Score of at least 3, a NOSPECS grade of at least 4, and a duration under 3 months were present in ophthalmopathy patients. Patients with uncontrolled infections, other autoimmune diseases, pregnancy or lactation were excluded. Diagnoses were established on the basis of clinical symptoms, serum thyroxine and TRAb, thyroid ultrasound, and orbital computed tomography. PBMCs were separated from roughly 9.6 ml of fresh peripheral blood using Ficoll-Paque density gradient centrifugation. Total RNA was extracted with Trizol reagent, and quality was checked on an Agilent 2100 Bioanalyzer. What the study reported, not specific to this receptor: Sample size was not statistically predetermined, and blinding of investigators to group allocation was not performed. Blood samples also contained most of the expanded thyroid clonotypes (frequency above 0.001), which suggests that blood repertoires may reflect thyroid immune responses. A model built on a 13 V-J signature distinguished ophthalmopathy from stable hyperthyroidism, reaching about 88% sensitivity and 81.08% specificity in cross-validation and 80%/75% in testing. In validation, the model predicted progression to ophthalmopathy with around 71% sensitivity and about 73% specificity, a median of around six months before onset.

CDR1 SNHLY and CDR2 FYNNEI are derived from the germline V gene. The germline V end is reduced by 8 bases and the J end by 6 bases; junction bases left unmatched: 3. The CDR3, from cysteine to phenylalanine, totals 11 residues. The sequence is cut down to CDR3 DNA, 33 bases in frame from base 1. The TCR beta CDR3 regions were amplified from the RNA transcripts. For the first round of RT-PCR on the TCR CDR3, the HTBI primer set was used together with the Qiagen OneStep RT-PCR kit. The libraries were constructed in a second round of multiplex PCR and then size-selected and purified. Paired-end sequencing of the libraries was performed with 100 bp reads on an Illumina HiSeq2000. From the authors' description of their analysis: SOAPnuke was used to process the raw data, throwing out any read that contained adapters or uncalled bases, had a mean Phred below 15, or lacked an exact constant-primer or identifier match. High-quality paired reads were merged using COPE v1.2.5, and each unique nucleotide sequence was defined as a clonotype. MiTCR v1.1 was used to align clonotypes to the IMGT TRBV, TRBD and TRBJ reference segments. Only V-J combinations with frequency above 0.0001, covering 99% to 99.2% of repertoires, were analysed. The TCS score was defined as F50 (clonal expansion) divided by E x V (chaos), with BLOSUM62-based TCRdist calculated between CDR3 peptides within each V-J. Welch's t-statistics and random forest reduced some 510 V-J features to 13, which were used in a naive Bayes classifier (R e1071). In-frame beta chains were kept once TCRdb had trimmed the public reads at Q25 with fastp and called clones with MiXCR. Every distinct CDR3 protein forms one entry, paired with its most common genes and DNA. These V and J calls are TCRdb output, not the study's own analysis. This sample comprises about 380,000 distinct CDR3 sequences, less than 20% of them detected only once. The top ten clones comprise around 40% of the sample.

This clonotype was detected ten times or more. The antigen this receptor binds is unknown. Per-base quality was not reported, and no clone a single base away is much larger than it. This receptor was obtained from a man aged 18 to 29 with Graves' ophthalmopathy. The V gene is TRBV2 and the J gene is TRBJ1-2; 7 junctional bases match TRBD1. Sequenced sample: blood. The CDR3 here reads CASGTGDGYTF. The DNA sequence reads TGTGCCAGCGGAACAGGGGATGGCTACACCTTC. The variable domain in full, with residues beyond the CDR3 obtained from the reference TRBV2 and TRBJ1-2 genes, is EPEVTQTPSHQVTQMGQEVILRCVPISNHLYFYWYRQILGQKVEFLVSFYNNEISEKSEIFDDQFSVERPDGSNFTLKIRSTKLEDSAMYFCASGTGDGYTFGSGTRLTVV.